The TCR beta chain under discussion was sequenced for a study of T cell responses to AZD1222 COVID-19 vaccine (dated by TCRdb to the early 2020s). In terms of the full investigation: TCR sequencing covered some 250 trial participants: 207 given two doses of AZD1222 and around 26 given two doses of MenACWY control vaccine. Enrollment into the trials was organized by age into subgroups of 18-55, 56-69 and 70-plus years, and those subgroups contained roughly 150, 30 and 60 TCR-sequenced participants, respectively.

V is clipped by 5 bases and J by 4 bases, and the sequence between their germline boundaries is 17 bases long. Measured from the cysteine to the phenylalanine, the CDR3 is 16 residues long. The CDR3 DNA has 48 bases and is translated from base 1. Looking up the germline V gene (reference sequence) yields CDR1 MNHNY and CDR2 SVGAGI. The CDR3 regions of human TCRbeta chains were subjected to immunosequencing. Per the source publication's procedure: TCRs in the repertoires were matched against a reference library of SARS-CoV-2-specific TCRs that had been generated with the MIRA antigen-specificity platform. Breadth meant the fraction of unique TCRs that were SARS-CoV-2-associated, whereas depth meant the fraction of total T cells that were SARS-CoV-2-associated. Using the MIRA data, each spike-specific TCR was assigned both to the spike region to which the TCR was reactive and to a CD4 or CD8 class. Log10-transformed breadth and depth values were compared by one-way ANOVA with Sidak's multiple comparisons tests. What TCRdb holds here is the immuneACCESS table cut down to in-frame rearrangements. Part of the clones is not present; checked against another copy, under half of the missing clones reflect an unresolved V gene, and the others are unexplained. The V and J calls and the clone size are those of that table, but D and trimming were determined from the DNA. For this sample the table gives roughly 100,000 clones, of which 75% to 90% were detected only once. The ten top clones hold approximately 40% of the sample.

Results and caveats for the whole study, not just this receptor: Conclusions about previously exposed vaccinees are limited because only a handful of AZD1222 recipients were SARS-CoV-2 seropositive at baseline. The 56-69-year group was small, and its depth increase did not reach significance, likely because of low power. Most participants were white British and females outnumbered males, and the authors suggested that clonal diversity may have been underestimated. Because no day 14 peak-response samples were available, the repertoires could be characterized only after the peak T cell response. CD4 TCRs associated with the vaccine covered the entire spike protein, and the dominant responses were in regions 160-218 and 743-854. Nearly half of unique spike-specific TCRs reportedly recognized epitopes outside regions mutated in the B.1.351 and B.1.1.7 variants. After two AZD1222 doses, both the breadth and the depth of spike-specific TCRs were significantly higher than at day 0 and than in MenACWY recipients.

The sample's time point label is to be understood as: about 28 days (+/-7) after the second vaccine dose. AZD1222 recipients whose second dose came at about 4 weeks and those whose second dose came at about 12 weeks were combined into one group, since spike-specific TCR depth and breadth did not differ between the two schedules. Samples from vaccinated people were obtained from the UK trials COV001 and COV002, which included a single-blind randomized controlled phase 2/3 trial of AZD1222 (ChAdOx1 nCoV-19) in healthy adults. Trial participant PBMC samples were collected at day 0 and day 28 after the second dose for TCRbeta chain sequencing. In the case of this clone: Its antigen is unknown. Nothing much larger sits one base from this clone, and base qualities are not available.

The source material was peripheral blood, sampled 28 days after the second AZD1222 dose. The sequence came from an adult who received the AZD1222 COVID-19 vaccine. The rearrangement joined TRBV6-6 to TRBJ1-4; the D gene is possibly TRBD1, with 5 bases matching. The CDR3 reads CASSTEGWGYNEKLFF. The nucleotide sequence is given as TGTGCCAGCAGTACAGAGGGGTGGGGATATAATGAAAAACTGTTTTTT.